One T cell receptor beta chain is described in this entry. Its antigen is not known. The CDR3 has 14 residues. V lost 2 bases, J lost 6 bases, and 4 bases stayed unmatched. Germline CDR1 is LGHNA and CDR2 is YNFKEQ. This entry comes from a study of vaccination effects on CD4 cells after COVID-19. Study results and limitations: Marked clonal contraction of both clone types appeared late after vaccination.

The culture ran for approximately 9 days before CD4+ T cells were isolated. Measured with immunoSEQ multiplex PCR; TCRdb has only the in-frame clones, and not every one. The sample yields 45,000 to 60,000 clones, about 83% seen once. The receptor was derived from a human donor who received a COVID-19 vaccine. The sequenced sample was CD4+ T cells from PBMCs cultured without peptide, obtained before COVID-19 vaccination. The chain couples TRBV4-2 to TRBJ2-4, with 7 bases that match TRBD1. The DNA of the CDR3 is TGTGCCAGCAGCCAAACAGGGGAAATAAACATTCAGTACTTC. Translation gives CASSQTGEINIQYF.